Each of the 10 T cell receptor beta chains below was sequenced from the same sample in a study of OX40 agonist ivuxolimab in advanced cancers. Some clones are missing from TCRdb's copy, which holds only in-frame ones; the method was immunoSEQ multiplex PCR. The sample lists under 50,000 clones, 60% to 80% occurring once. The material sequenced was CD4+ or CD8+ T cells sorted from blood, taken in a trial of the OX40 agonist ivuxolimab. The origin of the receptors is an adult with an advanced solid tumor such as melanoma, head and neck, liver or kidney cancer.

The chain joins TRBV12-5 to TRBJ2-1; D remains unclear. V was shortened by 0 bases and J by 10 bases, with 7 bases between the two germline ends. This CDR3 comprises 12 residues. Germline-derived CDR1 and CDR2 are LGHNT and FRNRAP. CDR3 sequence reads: CASGLVHGEQFF. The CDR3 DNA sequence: TGTGCTAGTGGTTTGGTGCACGGGGAGCAGTTCTTC.

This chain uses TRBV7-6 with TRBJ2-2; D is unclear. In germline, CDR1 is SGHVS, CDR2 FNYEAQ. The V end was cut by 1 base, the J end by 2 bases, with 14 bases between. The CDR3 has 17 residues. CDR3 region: CASSLVSVRQNTGELFF. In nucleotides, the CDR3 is TGTGCCAGCAGCTTAGTCTCGGTCAGGCAAAACACCGGGGAGCTGTTTTTT. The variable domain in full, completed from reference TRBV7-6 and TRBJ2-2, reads GAGVSQSPRYKVTKRGQDVALRCDPISGHVSLYWYRQALGQGPEFLTYFNYEAQQDKSGLPNDRFSAERPEGSISTLTIQRTEQRDSAMYRCASSLVSVRQNTGELFFGEGSRLTVL.

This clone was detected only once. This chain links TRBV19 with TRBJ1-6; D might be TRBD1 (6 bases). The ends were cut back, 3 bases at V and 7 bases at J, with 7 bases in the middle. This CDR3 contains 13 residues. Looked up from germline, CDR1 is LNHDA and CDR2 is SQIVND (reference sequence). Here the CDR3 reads CASSIGGNSPLHF. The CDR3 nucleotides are TGTGCCAGTAGTATTGGGGGCAATTCACCCCTCCACTTT. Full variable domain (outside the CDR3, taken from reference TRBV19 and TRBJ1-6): DGGITQSPKYLFRKEGQNVTLSCEQNLNHDAMYWYRQDPGQGLRLIYYSQIVNDFQKGDIAEGYSVSREKKESFPLTVTSAQKNPTAFYLCASSIGGNSPLHFGNGTRLTVT.

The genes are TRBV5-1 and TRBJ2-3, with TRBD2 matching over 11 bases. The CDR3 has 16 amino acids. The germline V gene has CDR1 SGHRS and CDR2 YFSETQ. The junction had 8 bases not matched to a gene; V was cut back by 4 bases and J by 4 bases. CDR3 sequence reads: CASSVLAGGVSDTQYF. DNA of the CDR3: TGCGCCAGCAGCGTCCTAGCGGGAGGAGTCTCAGATACGCAGTATTTT.

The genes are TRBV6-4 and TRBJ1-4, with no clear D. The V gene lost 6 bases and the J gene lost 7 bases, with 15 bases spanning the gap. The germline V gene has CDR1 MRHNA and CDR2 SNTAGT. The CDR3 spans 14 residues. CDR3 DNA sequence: TGTGCCAGCAGCCGTGATGCCTCTAGTGAAAAACTGTTTTTT. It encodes CASSRDASSEKLFF.

CDR3 sequence: CASSPGWDNRRPQHF. The CDR3 bases are TGTGCCAGTAGTCCGGGGTGGGACAATAGGCGGCCCCAGCATTTT. The rearrangement uses TRBV19 and TRBJ1-5, with a weak D call TRBD1 (6 bases). CDR1 and CDR2 from the germline V gene are LNHDA and SQIVND (reference sequence). V gave up 5 bases and J gave up 9 bases, with 20 bases separating them. This CDR3 has 15 amino acids.

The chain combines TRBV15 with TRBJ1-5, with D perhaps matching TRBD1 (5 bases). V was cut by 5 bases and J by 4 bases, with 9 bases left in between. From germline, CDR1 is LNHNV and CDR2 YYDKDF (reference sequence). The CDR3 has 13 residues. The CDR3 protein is CATSVDRNQPQHF. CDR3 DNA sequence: TGTGCCACCAGCGTAGACAGAAATCAGCCCCAGCATTTT.

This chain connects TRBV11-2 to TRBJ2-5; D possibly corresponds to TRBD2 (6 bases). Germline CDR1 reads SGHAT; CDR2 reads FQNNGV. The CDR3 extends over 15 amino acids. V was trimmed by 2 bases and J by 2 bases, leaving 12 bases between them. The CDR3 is CASSLLGTEQETQYF. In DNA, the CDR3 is TGTGCCAGCAGCTTATTGGGGACTGAACAAGAGACCCAGTACTTC.

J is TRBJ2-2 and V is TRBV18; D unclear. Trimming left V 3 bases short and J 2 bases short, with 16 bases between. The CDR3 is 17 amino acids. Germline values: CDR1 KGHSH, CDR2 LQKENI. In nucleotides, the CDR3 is TGTGCCAGCTCACCTTCCCCGGGTGGGCCCAACACCGGGGAGCTGTTTTTT. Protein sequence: CASSPSPGGPNTGELFF.

Here the CDR3 reads CATSPARLVTFF. The CDR3 region has the DNA TGTGCCACCAGCCCAGCTCGACTAGTTACGTTCTTC. The chain combines TRBV15 with TRBJ2-1; weak D call: TRBD2 (6 bases). Germline-derived CDR1 and CDR2 are LNHNV and YYDKDF (reference sequence). The CDR3 consists of 12 residues. V lost 5 bases and J 15 bases, leaving 17 bases between the germline ends.